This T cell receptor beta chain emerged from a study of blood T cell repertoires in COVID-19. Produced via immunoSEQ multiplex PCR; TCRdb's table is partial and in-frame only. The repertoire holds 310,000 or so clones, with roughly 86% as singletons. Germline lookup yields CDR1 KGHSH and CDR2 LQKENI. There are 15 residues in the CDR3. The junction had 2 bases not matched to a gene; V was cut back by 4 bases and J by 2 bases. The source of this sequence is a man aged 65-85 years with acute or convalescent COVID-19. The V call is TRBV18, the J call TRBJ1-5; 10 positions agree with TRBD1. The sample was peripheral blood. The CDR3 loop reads CASSRGTGGNQPQHF. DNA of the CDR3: TGTGCCAGCTCACGGGGGACAGGGGGCAATCAGCCCCAGCATTTT.